The 7 T cell receptor beta chains below all came from one sample that was sequenced in a study of sequential checkpoint blockade in melanoma. This sample's treatment: randomized to nivolumab then ipilimumab (arm A) or the reverse (arm B). Assay: immunoSEQ multiplex PCR; the TCRdb copy retains only in-frame clones and omits some. This sample has roughly 8,500 clones; roughly 24% occur once, and the top ten carry around 10%. The starting material was tumor tissue (inferred from file names), obtained from a patient given nivolumab and ipilimumab in sequence. The receptor source for this set is a human donor with melanoma.

The chain couples TRBV9 to TRBJ1-5; D perhaps matches TRBD1 (5 bases). Trimming shortened V by 4 bases and J by 7 bases, and 15 bases separated the two germline ends. This CDR3 comprises 14 residues. Germline loops: CDR1 SGDLS, CDR2 YYNGEE. The CDR3 DNA sequence: TGTGCCAGCAGCCCGGGGCGGGCTTGGCAGCCCCAGCATTTT. Its protein product is CASSPGRAWQPQHF. The whole variable domain, filled in from reference TRBV9 and TRBJ1-5, reads DSGVTQTPKHLITATGQRVTLRCSPRSGDLSVYWYQQSLDQGLQFLIQYYNGEERAKGNILERFSAQQFPDLHSELNLSSLELGDSALYFCASSPGRAWQPQHFGDGTRLSIL.

The genes are TRBV7-6 and TRBJ2-2; tentatively, D is TRBD1 (6 bases). The CDR3 has 17 amino acids. Germline V gene data show CDR1 as SGHVS and CDR2 as FNYEAQ. The V and J ends lost 4 bases and 4 bases respectively, with 19 bases between them. CDR3 DNA: TGTGCCAGCAGCTCGATTGCAGGGGAGTGGGCCACCGGGGAGCTGTTTTTT. Protein sequence: CASSSIAGEWATGELFF.

V and J are TRBV11-3 and TRBJ2-3; 9 bases line up with TRBD2. Germline loops: CDR1 SGHNT, CDR2 YENEEA. This CDR3 has 19 amino acids. The ends lost 4 bases at V and 4 bases at J; junction bases unmatched: 18. The CDR3 nucleotides read TGTGCCAGCAGCTCCGGCCGCCCGAGCCCTAGCGGGGCTCCAGATACGCAGTATTTT. Translated: CASSSGRPSPSGAPDTQYF.

The chain uses TRBV9 and TRBJ2-1; D uncertain. This CDR3 comprises 15 residues. The germline V and J ends were trimmed by 0 bases and 0 bases, with 7 bases remaining between them. Looked up from germline, CDR1 is SGDLS and CDR2 is YYNGEE. CDR3 in DNA: TGTGCCAGCAGCGTAGGCACGAGCTCCTACAATGAGCAGTTCTTC. It codes for CASSVGTSSYNEQFF. Full variable domain (outside the CDR3, taken from reference TRBV9 and TRBJ2-1): DSGVTQTPKHLITATGQRVTLRCSPRSGDLSVYWYQQSLDQGLQFLIQYYNGEERAKGNILERFSAQQFPDLHSELNLSSLELGDSALYFCASSVGTSSYNEQFFGPGTRLTVL.

There are many counts of this clone. This chain connects TRBV11-3 to TRBJ2-2, with D possibly matching TRBD1 (5 bases). This CDR3 region has 15 residues. Trimming removed 7 bases from V and 4 bases from J, with 16 bases in between. Germline loops: CDR1 SGHNT, CDR2 YENEEA. As DNA, the CDR3 is TGTGCCAGCACCTCGCGGCAGGGTATCACCGGGGAGCTGTTTTTT. Translating gives CASTSRQGITGELFF.

The chain employs TRBV5-1 and TRBJ1-1, with D maybe TRBD1 (6 bases). Between the trimmed V and J ends, which lost 4 bases and 5 bases, there was a span of 15 bases. In germline, CDR1 is SGHRS, CDR2 YFSETQ. The CDR3 contains 14 residues. CDR3 loop: CASSTGAEGTEAFF. CDR3 in DNA: TGCGCCAGCAGCACGGGGGCGGAGGGGACTGAAGCTTTCTTT.

The table lists this clone with many counts. The rearrangement uses TRBV6-8 and TRBJ2-5; 13 bases line up with TRBD2. Germline assignment: CDR1 MNHGY and CDR2 SAAAGT. There are 16 residues in the CDR3. Losses at the gene ends were 2 bases for V and 3 bases for J; bases not matched to a gene: 3. The CDR3 DNA is TGTGCCAGCAGTTACGGAGGGACTAGCGGGAAAGAGACCCAGTACTTC. Its translation is CASSYGGTSGKETQYF.